The sequence of this T cell receptor (beta chain) was determined in a study of blood T cell repertoires in COVID-19 (dated by TCRdb to the early 2020s). About the investigation overall: Samples covering the acute and convalescent phases of COVID-19 were provided by collaborators in the United States, Italy and Spain. The prospective study material was composed of cDNA or gDNA derived from T cells, B-cell-depleted T cells, or PBMCs. Deeply sampled blood TCRbeta repertoires from subjects exposed to, actively infected with, or recovered from COVID-19 were included in the dataset. The repertoires were made available in a free public database intended to serve as a resource for research on the immune response to SARS-CoV-2. The samples were drawn from the first 160 participants of the ongoing ImmuneRACE study and from 950 to 1,500 subjects provided by 6 global collaborators. Sample metadata almost always included a de-identified subject ID, COVID-19 status, age in years and sex. Where available, HLA class I and class II types were obtained from metadata supplied by the sample provider rather than from assay-based typing.

Whole blood was collected in K2EDTA tubes by collaborating institutions according to the institutions' own protocols. For TCRbeta analysis, collaborators shipped samples as frozen whole blood, isolated PBMCs, or DNA extracted from either of those sample types. Paper-wide results and their limitations: How much clinical and demographic metadata was included differed by source and by participant, and the metadata was provided uncurated.

Turning to this clone: It lacks a known antigen. No quality values exist for individual bases; no much larger clone is one base distant.

The immunoSEQ Assay, a bias-controlled multiplex PCR, was used to amplify TCRbeta CDR3 regions from genomic DNA. The original pipeline was this. Within the assay, amplification of reference gene primers was used to estimate how many nucleated cells each sample contained. Sequence reads were collapsed and filtered to measure the absolute abundance of every unique TCRbeta CDR3 rearrangement. For each sample, productive Simpson clonality was calculated as the square root of Simpson's diversity index across productive rearrangements. TCRdb retrieved this table from immuneACCESS and kept in-frame rearrangements only. Not all clones are present; in checked studies, unresolved V genes account for under half, and no reason is known for the remainder. Clone size and the V and J calls come from that table; the DNA yielded D and trimming. The sample data list about 140,000 clones, and about 86% of these were observed just once. Roughly 8.7% of the sample lies in the top ten.

Unmatched junction bases come to 3, with V trimmed by 3 bases and J by 2 bases. The CDR3 contains 16 residues, cysteine and phenylalanine counted. Of the read, only the CDR3 DNA is kept; its 48 bases are in frame from base 1. CDR1 SGHTA and CDR2 FQGNSA were looked up in the germline V gene. The specimen sequenced was peripheral blood. Recombination linked TRBV7-2 to TRBJ2-5, with 13 bases matching TRBD2. This sequence originates from a woman aged 60-75 years with acute or convalescent COVID-19. Here is the DNA: TGTGCCAGCAGCTTCCTACTAGCGGGAGGGCAAGAGACCCAGTACTTC. This gives the protein CASSFLLAGGQETQYF.